This paragraph covers one T cell receptor (beta chain) sequence. The record originates from a study of OX40 agonist ivuxolimab in advanced cancers. This table comes from immunoSEQ multiplex PCR, and its TCRdb copy is limited to in-frame clones, with some not included. The sample includes 90,000 or so clones, roughly nine tenths seen only once; the top ten take 1% to 1.3%. This sample comprised CD4+ or CD8+ T cells sorted from blood, obtained in a trial of the OX40 agonist ivuxolimab. This TCR was recovered from an adult with an advanced solid tumor such as melanoma, head and neck, liver or kidney cancer.

As DNA, the CDR3 is TGTGCCAGCAGCCCCCGGACTAACAATGAGCAGTTCTTC. Its protein product is CASSPRTNNEQFF. This sequence joins TRBV9 and TRBJ2-1; tentatively, D is TRBD2 (6 bases). The germline CDR1 and CDR2 sequences are SGDLS and YYNGEE. V was trimmed by 4 bases and J by 5 bases, leaving 10 bases between them. The CDR3 consists of 13 residues.